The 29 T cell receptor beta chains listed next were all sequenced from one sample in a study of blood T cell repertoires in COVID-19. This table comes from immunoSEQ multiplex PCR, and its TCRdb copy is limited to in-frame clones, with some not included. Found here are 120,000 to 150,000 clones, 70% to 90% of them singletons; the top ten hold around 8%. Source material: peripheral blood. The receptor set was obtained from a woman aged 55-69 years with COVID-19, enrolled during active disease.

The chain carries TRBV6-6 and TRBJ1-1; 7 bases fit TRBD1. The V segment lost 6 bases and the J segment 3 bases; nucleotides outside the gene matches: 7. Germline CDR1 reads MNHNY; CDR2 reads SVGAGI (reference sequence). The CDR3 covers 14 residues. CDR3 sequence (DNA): TGTGCCAGCAGCCTCGGACAGGAGTACACTGAAGCTTTCTTT. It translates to CASSLGQEYTEAFF.

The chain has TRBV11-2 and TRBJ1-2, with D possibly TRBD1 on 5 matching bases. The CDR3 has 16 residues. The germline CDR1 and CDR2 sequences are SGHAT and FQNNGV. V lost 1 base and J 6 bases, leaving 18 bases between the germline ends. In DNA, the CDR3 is TGTGCCAGCAGCTTAGGGCTATCGGGGGAGCAAAATGGCTACACCTTC. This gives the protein CASSLGLSGEQNGYTF. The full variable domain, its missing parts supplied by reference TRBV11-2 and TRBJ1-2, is EAGVAQSPRYKIIEKRQSVAFWCNPISGHATLYWYQQILGQGPKLLIQFQNNGVVDDSQLPKDRFSAERLKGVDSTLKIQPAKLEDSAVYLCASSLGLSGEQNGYTFGSGTRLTVV.

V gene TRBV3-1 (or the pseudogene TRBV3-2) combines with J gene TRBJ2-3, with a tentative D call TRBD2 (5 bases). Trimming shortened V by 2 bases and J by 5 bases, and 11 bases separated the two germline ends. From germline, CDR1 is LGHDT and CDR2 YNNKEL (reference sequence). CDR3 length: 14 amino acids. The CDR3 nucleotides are TGTGCCAGCAGCCAAAGAGGGTTTGGAGATACGCAGTATTTT. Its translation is CASSQRGFGDTQYF.

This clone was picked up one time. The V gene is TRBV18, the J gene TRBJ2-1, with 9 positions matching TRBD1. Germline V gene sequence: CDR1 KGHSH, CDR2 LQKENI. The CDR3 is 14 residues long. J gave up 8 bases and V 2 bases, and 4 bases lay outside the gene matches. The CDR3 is CASSPGTGLHEQFF. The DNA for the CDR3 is TGTGCCAGCTCACCAGGGACAGGGTTGCATGAGCAGTTCTTC.

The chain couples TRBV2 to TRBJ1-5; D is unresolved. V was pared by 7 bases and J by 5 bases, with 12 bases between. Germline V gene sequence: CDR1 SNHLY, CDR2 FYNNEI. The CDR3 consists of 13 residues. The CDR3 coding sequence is TGTGCCAGCACCGCCCGGGGAGATCAGCCCCAGCATTTT. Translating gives CASTARGDQPQHF.

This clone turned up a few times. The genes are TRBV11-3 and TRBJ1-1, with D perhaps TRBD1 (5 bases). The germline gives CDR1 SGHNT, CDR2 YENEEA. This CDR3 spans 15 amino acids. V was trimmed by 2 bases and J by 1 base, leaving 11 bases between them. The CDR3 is CASSLQGSANTEAFF. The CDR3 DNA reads TGTGCCAGCAGCTTACAGGGTTCAGCGAACACTGAAGCTTTCTTT.

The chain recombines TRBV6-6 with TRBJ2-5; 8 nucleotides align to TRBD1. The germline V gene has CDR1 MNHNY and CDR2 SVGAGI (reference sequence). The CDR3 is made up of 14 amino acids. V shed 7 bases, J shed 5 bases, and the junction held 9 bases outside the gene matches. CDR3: CASIPPDRGETQYF. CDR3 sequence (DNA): TGTGCCAGCATACCGCCCGACAGGGGTGAGACCCAGTACTTC.

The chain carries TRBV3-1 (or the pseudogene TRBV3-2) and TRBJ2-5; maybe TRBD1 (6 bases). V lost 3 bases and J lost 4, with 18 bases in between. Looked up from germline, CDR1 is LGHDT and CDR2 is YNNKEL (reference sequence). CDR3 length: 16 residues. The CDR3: CASSQGAARVAETQYF. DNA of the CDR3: TGTGCCAGCAGCCAGGGGGCAGCCCGGGTGGCAGAGACCCAGTACTTC.

The CDR3 DNA follows: TGTGCCAGCAGTTTTCAACAGGGGGGGTCCCAAGAGACCCAGTACTTC. Amino acids: CASSFQQGGSQETQYF. V and J are TRBV6-5 and TRBJ2-5, with a weak D call TRBD1 (8 bases). Looked up from germline, CDR1 is MNHEY and CDR2 is SVGAGI. V lost 4 bases and J lost 1, with 16 bases in between. The CDR3 is 16 amino acids.

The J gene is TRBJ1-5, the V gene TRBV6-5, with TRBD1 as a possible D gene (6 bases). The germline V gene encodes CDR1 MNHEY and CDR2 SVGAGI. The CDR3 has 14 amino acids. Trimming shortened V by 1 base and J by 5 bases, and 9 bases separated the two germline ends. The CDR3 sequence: CASSYLQGDQPQHF. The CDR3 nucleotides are TGTGCCAGCAGTTACTTACAGGGTGATCAGCCCCAGCATTTT.

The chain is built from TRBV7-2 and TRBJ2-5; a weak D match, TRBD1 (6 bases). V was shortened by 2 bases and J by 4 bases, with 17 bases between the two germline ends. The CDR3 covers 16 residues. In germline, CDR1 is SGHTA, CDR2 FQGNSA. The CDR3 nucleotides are TGTGCCAGCAGCTTACAGGGGTCCCAGGACATAGAGACCCAGTACTTC. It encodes CASSLQGSQDIETQYF. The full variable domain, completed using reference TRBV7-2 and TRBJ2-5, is GAGVSQSPSNKVTEKGKDVELRCDPISGHTALYWYRQSLGQGLEFLIYFQGNSAPDKSGLPSDRFSAERTGGSVSTLTIQRTQQEDSAVYLCASSLQGSQDIETQYFGPGTRLLVL.

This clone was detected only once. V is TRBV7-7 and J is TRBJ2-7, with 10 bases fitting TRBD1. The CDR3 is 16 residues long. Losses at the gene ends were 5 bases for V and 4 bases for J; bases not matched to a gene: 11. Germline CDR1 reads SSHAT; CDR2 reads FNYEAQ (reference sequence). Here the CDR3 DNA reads TGTGCCAGCAGCGTTAACCGGGACAGGGGTTTATACGAGCAGTACTTC. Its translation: CASSVNRDRGLYEQYF.

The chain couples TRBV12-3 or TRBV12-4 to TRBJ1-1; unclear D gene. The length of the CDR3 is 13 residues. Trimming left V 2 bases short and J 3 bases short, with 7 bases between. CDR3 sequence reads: CASSLNGDTEAFF. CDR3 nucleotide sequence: TGTGCCAGCAGTTTAAACGGAGACACTGAAGCTTTCTTT.

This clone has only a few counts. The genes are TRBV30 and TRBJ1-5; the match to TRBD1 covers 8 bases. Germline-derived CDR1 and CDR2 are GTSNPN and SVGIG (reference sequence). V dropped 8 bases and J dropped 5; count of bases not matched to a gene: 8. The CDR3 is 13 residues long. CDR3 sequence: CALDRGGDQPQHF. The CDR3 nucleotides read TGTGCCCTTGACAGGGGAGGGGATCAGCCCCAGCATTTT.

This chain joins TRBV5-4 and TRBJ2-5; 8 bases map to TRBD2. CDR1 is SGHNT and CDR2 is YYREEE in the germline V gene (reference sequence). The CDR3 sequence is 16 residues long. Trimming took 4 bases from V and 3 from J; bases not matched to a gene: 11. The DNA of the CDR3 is TGTGCCAGCAGCCTAAATATGGGACTAGGGGAAGAGACCCAGTACTTC. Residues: CASSLNMGLGEETQYF.

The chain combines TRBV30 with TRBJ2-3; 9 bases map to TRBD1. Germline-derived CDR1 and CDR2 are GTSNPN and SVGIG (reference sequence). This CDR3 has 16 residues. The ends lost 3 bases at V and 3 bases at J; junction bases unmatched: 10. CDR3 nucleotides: TGTGCCTGGAGCAGAGGACAGGGGATTAGTACAGATACGCAGTATTTT. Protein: CAWSRGQGISTDTQYF.

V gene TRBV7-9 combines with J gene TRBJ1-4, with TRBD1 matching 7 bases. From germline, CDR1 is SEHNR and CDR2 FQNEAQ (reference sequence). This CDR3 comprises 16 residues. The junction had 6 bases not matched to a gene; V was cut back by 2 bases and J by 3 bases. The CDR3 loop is CASSLFSGQANEKLFF. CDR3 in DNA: TGTGCCAGCAGCTTATTTTCCGGACAGGCTAATGAAAAACTGTTTTTT.

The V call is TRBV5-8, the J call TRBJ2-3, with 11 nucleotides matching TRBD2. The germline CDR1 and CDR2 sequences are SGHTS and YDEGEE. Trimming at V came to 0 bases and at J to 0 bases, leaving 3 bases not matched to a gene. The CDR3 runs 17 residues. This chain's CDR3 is CASSLVRTSGSTDTQYF. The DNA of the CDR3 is TGTGCCAGCAGCTTGGTCCGGACTAGCGGGAGCACAGATACGCAGTATTTT.

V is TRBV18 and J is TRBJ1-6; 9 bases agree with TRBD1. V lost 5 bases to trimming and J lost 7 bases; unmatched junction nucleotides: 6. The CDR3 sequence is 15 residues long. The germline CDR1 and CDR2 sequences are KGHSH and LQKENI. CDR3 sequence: CASSSRTGVNSPLHF. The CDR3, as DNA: TGTGCCAGCTCATCCCGGACAGGGGTGAATTCACCCCTCCACTTT.

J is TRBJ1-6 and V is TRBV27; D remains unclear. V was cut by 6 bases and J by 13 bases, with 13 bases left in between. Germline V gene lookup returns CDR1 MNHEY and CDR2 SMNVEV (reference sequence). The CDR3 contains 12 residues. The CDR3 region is CASRKGGSPLHF. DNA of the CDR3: TGTGCCAGCAGGAAGGGAGGGTCGCCCCTCCACTTT.

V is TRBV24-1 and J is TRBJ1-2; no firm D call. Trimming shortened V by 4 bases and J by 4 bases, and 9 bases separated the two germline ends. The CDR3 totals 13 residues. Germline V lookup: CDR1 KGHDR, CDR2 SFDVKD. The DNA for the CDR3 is TGTGCCACCAGTGAGACATCAGTCTATGGCTACACCTTC. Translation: CATSETSVYGYTF.

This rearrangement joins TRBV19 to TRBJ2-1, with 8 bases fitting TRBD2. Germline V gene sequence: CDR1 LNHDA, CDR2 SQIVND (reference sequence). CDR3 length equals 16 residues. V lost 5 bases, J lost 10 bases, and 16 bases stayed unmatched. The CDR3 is CASSASGTSWGLEQFF. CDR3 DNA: TGTGCCAGTAGTGCATCCGGGACTAGTTGGGGTTTAGAGCAGTTCTTC.

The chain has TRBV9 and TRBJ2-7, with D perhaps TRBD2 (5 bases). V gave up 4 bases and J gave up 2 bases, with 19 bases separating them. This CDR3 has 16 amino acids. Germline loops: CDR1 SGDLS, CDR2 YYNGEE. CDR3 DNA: TGTGCCAGCAGCCACGGACTGGGTATTTCGCCCTACGAGCAGTACTTC. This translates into CASSHGLGISPYEQYF.

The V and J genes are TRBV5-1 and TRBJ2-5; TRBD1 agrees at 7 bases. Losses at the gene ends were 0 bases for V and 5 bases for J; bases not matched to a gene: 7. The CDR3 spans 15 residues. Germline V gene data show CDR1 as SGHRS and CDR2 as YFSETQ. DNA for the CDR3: TGCGCCAGCAGCTTGGGGACAGGTACTCAGGAGACCCAGTACTTC. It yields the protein CASSLGTGTQETQYF.

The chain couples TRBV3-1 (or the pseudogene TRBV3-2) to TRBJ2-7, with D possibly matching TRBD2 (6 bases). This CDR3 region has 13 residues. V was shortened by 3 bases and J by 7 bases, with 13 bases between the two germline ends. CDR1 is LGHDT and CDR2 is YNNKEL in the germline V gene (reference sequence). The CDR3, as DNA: TGTGCCAGCAGCCAGTCCCGGGCGGGGGAGCAGTACTTC. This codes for CASSQSRAGEQYF.

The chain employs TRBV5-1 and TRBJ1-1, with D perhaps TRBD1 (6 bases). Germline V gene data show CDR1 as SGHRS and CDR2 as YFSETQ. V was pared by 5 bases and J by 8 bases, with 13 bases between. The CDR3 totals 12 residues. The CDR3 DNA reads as TGCGCCAGCAGGAGGGACACGGGGGAAGCTTTCTTT. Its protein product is CASRRDTGEAFF.

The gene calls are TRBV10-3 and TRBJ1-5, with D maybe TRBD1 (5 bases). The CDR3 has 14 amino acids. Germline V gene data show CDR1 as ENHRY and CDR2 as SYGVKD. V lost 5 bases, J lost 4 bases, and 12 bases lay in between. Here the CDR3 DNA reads TGTGCCATCAGTCCCGGGGGGGAAAATCAGCCCCAGCATTTT. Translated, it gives CAISPGGENQPQHF.

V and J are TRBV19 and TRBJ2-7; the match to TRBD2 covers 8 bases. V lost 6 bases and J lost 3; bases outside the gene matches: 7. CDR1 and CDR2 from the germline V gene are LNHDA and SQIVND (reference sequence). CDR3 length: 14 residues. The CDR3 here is CASSSGGTFYEQYF. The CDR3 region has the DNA TGTGCCAGTAGCAGCGGGGGCACCTTCTACGAGCAGTACTTC.

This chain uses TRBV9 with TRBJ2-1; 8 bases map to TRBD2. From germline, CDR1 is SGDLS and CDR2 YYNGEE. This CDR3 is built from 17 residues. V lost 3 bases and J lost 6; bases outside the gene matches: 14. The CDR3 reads CASSDFAGGGFANEQFF. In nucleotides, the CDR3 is TGTGCCAGCAGCGACTTCGCCGGGGGGGGCTTTGCCAATGAGCAGTTCTTC.